Listed here are 22 T cell receptor beta chains from one sample, sequenced in a study of identical twins. Each CDR3 protein is one row after TCRdb ran MiXCR on the 5' RACE reads. The sample contains a few hundred thousand distinct CDR3 sequences, 8% to 11% of which appear only once. The sample consisted of memory T cells sorted from blood. Source of these receptors: a man in his fifties or sixties in good health.

This clonotype was seen a handful of times. This chain joins TRBV18 and TRBJ2-7, with 11 nucleotides matching TRBD1. The CDR3 consists of 15 residues. The germline gives CDR1 KGHSH, CDR2 LQKENI. V lost 3 bases and J lost 3; bases outside the gene matches: 4. CDR3 amino acids: CASSPRTGGGYEQYF. CDR3 DNA: TGTGCCAGCTCACCGCGGACAGGGGGCGGCTACGAGCAGTACTTC.

The chain uses TRBV4-2 and TRBJ2-3, with TRBD1 identical over 7 bases. Germline V CDR1 and CDR2: LGHNA, YNFKEQ. Trimming removed 0 bases from V and 2 bases from J; junction bases left unmatched: 8. The CDR3 extends over 17 amino acids. CDR3: CASSQDTGVFYTDTQYF. The DNA for the CDR3 is TGTGCCAGCAGCCAAGATACAGGGGTTTTCTACACAGATACGCAGTATTTT.

Comment on this clonotype: A much larger clone differs by one base, so this may be a read error. The chain links TRBV7-9 to TRBJ2-2; D possibly uses TRBD1 or TRBD2 (6 bases each). CDR3 length equals 14 residues. Looked up from germline, CDR1 is SEHNR and CDR2 is FQNEAQ (reference sequence). The CDR3 DNA reads as TGTGCCAGCAGCAGGGGGGAAAGCACCGGGGTGCTGTTTTTT. It codes for CASSRGESTGVLFF.

The chain joins TRBV4-2 to TRBJ2-4, with D perhaps TRBD2 (6 bases). The germline V and J ends were trimmed by 4 bases and 0 bases, with 22 bases remaining between them. CDR1 is LGHNA and CDR2 is YNFKEQ in the germline V gene. The CDR3 has 19 residues. DNA of the CDR3: TGTGCCAGCAGCCCCCACAGCCTTGCCCCGGGACTAGCCAAAAACATTCAGTACTTC. Translating gives CASSPHSLAPGLAKNIQYF.

The chain joins TRBV15 to TRBJ1-5; 10 bases agree with TRBD1. V lost 6 bases, J lost 6 bases, and 8 bases stayed unmatched. The CDR3 loop spans 15 amino acids. Germline values: CDR1 LNHNV, CDR2 YYDKDF (reference sequence). The CDR3 sequence: CATSPGTGVGQPQHF. As DNA, the CDR3 is TGTGCCACCAGTCCCGGGACAGGGGTAGGTCAGCCCCAGCATTTT.

The gene calls are TRBV20-1 and TRBJ2-7; 14 bases match TRBD2. From germline, CDR1 is DFQATT and CDR2 SNEGSKA (reference sequence). Trimming at V came to 6 bases and at J to 5 bases, leaving 3 bases not matched to a gene. The CDR3 length is 13 residues. The chain's CDR3 is CSAGLAGGDEQYF. CDR3 DNA: TGCAGTGCAGGACTAGCGGGAGGCGACGAGCAGTACTTC.

In this sample, this clonotype turned up many times. The V and J genes are TRBV7-6 and TRBJ2-5; D gene uncertain. Trimming shortened V by 6 bases and J by 5 bases, and 7 bases separated the two germline ends. Germline V CDR1 and CDR2: SGHVS, FNYEAQ. This CDR3 is 11 amino acids long. The CDR3 reads CASSPLETQYF. The CDR3 nucleotides read TGTGCCAGCAGTCCCTTGGAGACCCAGTACTTC.

Ten or more counts support this clonotype. The V and J genes are TRBV7-2 and TRBJ2-7, with D possibly TRBD1 on 7 matching bases. CDR3 size: 14 residues. The V gene lost 1 base and the J gene lost 6 bases, with 13 bases spanning the gap. Per germline, CDR1 SGHTA and CDR2 FQGNSA. CDR3 sequence: CASSLDRGLLEQYF. The CDR3 region has the DNA TGTGCCAGCAGCTTAGACAGGGGACTGCTCGAGCAGTACTTC.

This sequence joins TRBV7-2 and TRBJ1-4; maybe TRBD1 (6 bases). Trimming removed 5 bases at V and 6 bases at J, with 19 bases between. The CDR3 spans 16 residues. The germline gives CDR1 SGHTA, CDR2 FQGNSA. Written as DNA, the CDR3 is TGTGCCAGCAGCGGCCGCGAGCGGGGGCAGTATGAAAAACTGTTTTTT. Its translation: CASSGRERGQYEKLFF.

The sample holds many counts of this clonotype. This chain uses TRBV5-1 with TRBJ1-6; perhaps TRBD1 as D (5 bases). Germline V gene data show CDR1 as SGHRS and CDR2 as YFSETQ. There are 16 residues in the CDR3. Trimming removed 0 bases at V and 6 bases at J, with 13 bases between. CDR3 DNA sequence: TGCGCCAGCAGCTTGGGGACGACTAGGGGTAATTCACCCCTCCACTTT. It yields the protein CASSLGTTRGNSPLHF.

In its sample, this clonotype was seen a few times. The chain recombines TRBV20-1 with TRBJ2-3; D is uncertain. The germline V gene encodes CDR1 DFQATT and CDR2 SNEGSKA (reference sequence). This CDR3 is 13 amino acids long. V lost 0 bases, J lost 4 bases, and 8 bases lay in between. CDR3 nucleotide sequence: TGCAGTGCTAGAGATAGACATTCAGATACGCAGTATTTT. Encoded protein: CSARDRHSDTQYF.

This clonotype was seen at least ten times. The chain combines TRBV2 with TRBJ2-1, with D possibly matching TRBD1 (5 bases). Germline V gives CDR1 SNHLY, CDR2 FYNNEI. Trimming removed 5 bases at V and 0 bases at J, with 11 bases between. CDR3 length equals 15 residues. The CDR3 loop is CASSIGQSSYNEQFF. The CDR3 bases are TGTGCCAGCAGTATAGGACAAAGCTCCTACAATGAGCAGTTCTTC.

This clonotype was recorded many times. This rearrangement joins TRBV20-1 to TRBJ2-7, with TRBD1 identical over 7 bases. Losses at the gene ends were 4 bases for V and 0 bases for J; bases not matched to a gene: 3. The CDR3 has 13 residues. The V gene's germline CDR1 is DFQATT and CDR2 SNEGSKA (reference sequence). CDR3 in amino acids: CSAKDRHSYEQYF. The CDR3 DNA reads as TGCAGTGCTAAGGACAGGCACTCCTACGAGCAGTACTTC.

This clonotype was seen only a few times. The rearrangement uses TRBV5-1 and TRBJ1-6; TRBD1 agrees at 10 bases. CDR3 length equals 14 residues. Germline-derived CDR1 and CDR2 are SGHRS and YFSETQ. Trimming at V came to 4 bases and at J to 7 bases, leaving 2 bases not matched to a gene. The CDR3 nucleotides are TGCGCCAGCAGCAGGGGACAGGGGAATTCACCCCTCCACTTT. As protein: CASSRGQGNSPLHF.

This clonotype was seen a few times. The rearrangement links TRBV9 to TRBJ1-3; D unresolved. The germline V and J ends were trimmed by 0 bases and 2 bases, with 9 bases remaining between them. There are 15 residues in the CDR3. Germline loops: CDR1 SGDLS, CDR2 YYNGEE. In DNA, the CDR3 is TGTGCCAGCAGCGTAGATCCTGGAACTGGAAACACCATATATTTT. Its translation is CASSVDPGTGNTIYF. Full variable domain (outside the CDR3, taken from reference TRBV9 and TRBJ1-3): DSGVTQTPKHLITATGQRVTLRCSPRSGDLSVYWYQQSLDQGLQFLIQYYNGEERAKGNILERFSAQQFPDLHSELNLSSLELGDSALYFCASSVDPGTGNTIYFGEGSWLTVV.

This clonotype was detected a few times. The chain uses TRBV6-5 and TRBJ1-1; a possible D gene is TRBD1 (5 bases). CDR1 is MNHEY and CDR2 is SVGAGI in the germline V gene. CDR3 length: 17 residues. V shed 2 bases and J shed 0 bases, with 16 bases lying between them. This CDR3 reads CASSYGSSGSMNTEAFF. CDR3 bases: TGTGCCAGCAGTTACGGATCGTCAGGGAGTATGAACACTGAAGCTTTCTTT.

This clonotype came up many times. This chain joins TRBV5-1 and TRBJ1-2; 10 bases fit TRBD1. Germline loops: CDR1 SGHRS, CDR2 YFSETQ. V was clipped by 5 bases and J by 10 bases; unmatched bases: 5. The CDR3 length is 12 residues. The DNA of the CDR3 is TGCGCCAGCAGTCGGGACAGGGGAGACTACACCTTC. This encodes CASSRDRGDYTF.

This clonotype was seen repeatedly, ten times or more. The chain recombines TRBV20-1 with TRBJ1-3; 8 bases are a match to TRBD1. V shed 1 base, J shed 4 bases, and the junction held 6 bases outside the gene matches. There are 15 residues in the CDR3. Per germline, CDR1 DFQATT and CDR2 SNEGSKA (reference sequence). The CDR3 coding sequence is TGCAGTGCTAGAGTTCCGACAGGGGCAGGAAACACCATATATTTT. Its protein is CSARVPTGAGNTIYF.

In this sample, this clonotype turned up many times. The chain is built from TRBV5-1 and TRBJ1-1, with TRBD1 matching 7 bases. Trimming cost V 6 bases and J 4 bases; bases outside gene matches: 9. Germline loops: CDR1 SGHRS, CDR2 YFSETQ. The CDR3 has 14 residues. The CDR3 reads CASTTGEGATEAFF. The CDR3 DNA follows: TGCGCCAGCACTACCGGTGAGGGGGCCACTGAAGCTTTCTTT.

There are a few counts of this clonotype. V and J are TRBV28 and TRBJ1-2, with D possibly matching TRBD1 (5 bases). This CDR3 is 11 amino acids long. The V gene lost 5 bases and the J gene lost 11 bases, with 12 bases spanning the gap. The germline V gene encodes CDR1 MDHEN and CDR2 SYDVKM. The CDR3 loop is CASSPGTDYTF. CDR3 in DNA: TGTGCCAGCAGTCCGGGGACCGATTACACCTTC.

This clonotype was counted many times. The chain employs TRBV15 and TRBJ1-1; 7 bases match TRBD1. Trimming took 0 bases from V and 6 from J; bases not matched to a gene: 10. The CDR3 spans 16 residues. The germline V gene has CDR1 LNHNV and CDR2 YYDKDF (reference sequence). CDR3 bases: TGTGCCACCAGCAGAGATCTGGACAGGAGGGTTTCTGAAGCTTTCTTT. Amino acids: CATSRDLDRRVSEAFF.

This clonotype was detected ten times or more. This rearrangement joins TRBV6-2 or TRBV6-3 to TRBJ2-7, with D perhaps matching TRBD2 (6 bases). This CDR3 spans 15 amino acids. V was cut by 2 bases and J by 2 bases, with 13 bases left in between. The germline V gene has CDR1 MNHEY and CDR2 SVGEGT. CDR3 nucleotide sequence: TGTGCCAGCAGTTACCAGCGGGCAAAAACCTACGAGCAGTACTTC. Its protein product is CASSYQRAKTYEQYF.